This TCR beta chain originates from a study of CD8 T cells in ankylosing spondylitis. The TCR beta libraries were generated through quantitative 5'-RACE incorporating molecular barcodes. From the 5' RACE reads, TCRdb called clonotypes with MiXCR, one entry per CDR3 protein. The sample has around 480,000 distinct CDR3 sequences, 17% seen once. To note about this clonotype: Antigen: not known.

Study-wide results and caveats: Earlier work had already found some motif variants in reactive arthritis synovial fluid and blood. Disease-linked clones were reportedly significantly enriched in matched ankylosing spondylitis synovial fluid. CD8+ cells made up the disease-linked clones, which were relatively rare in peripheral blood. Ankylosing spondylitis blood seemed to carry a telltale TCR beta motif made of roughly 8 highly homologous variants.

This CDR3 comprises 14 residues. V shed 2 bases, J shed 0 bases, and the junction held 2 bases outside the gene matches. CDR1 and CDR2 (germline): DFQATT, SNEGSKA (reference sequence). The clonotype originates from a male donor with ankylosing spondylitis. The sequenced sample was blood, either unsorted or a sorted T cell fraction (not recorded which). V is TRBV20-1 and J is TRBJ2-3; 7 nucleotides align to TRBD2. This chain's CDR3 is CSARRGESTDTQYF. CDR3 sequence (DNA): TGCAGTGCTAGACGGGGGGAAAGCACAGATACGCAGTATTTT.